This paragraph reports one TCR beta chain. Its antigen is unidentified. These data are taken from a study of beta chain features in type 1 diabetes. Study at large: Cell yields, age and gender were similar between patients and healthy donors.

Every bit of the isolated RNA underwent reverse transcription, so sequencing read expressed TCRB transcripts. Mean read depth for naive, central memory and regulatory T cell samples was about 3.4 million reads. The table came from immunoSEQ multiplex PCR; TCRdb's copy has only in-frame clones and leaves some out. The sample carries around 280,000 clones, around 16% recorded once. V lost 3 bases and J lost 2; bases outside the gene matches: 2. From germline, CDR1 is LNHNV and CDR2 YYDKDF (reference sequence). The CDR3 runs to 14 residues. The study, taken as a whole, reports: PCR could preferentially amplify shorter templates, alike in patients and controls. Among patients with Type 1 diabetes, TCRB CDR3s were moderately but significantly shorter in every one of the four CD4+ subsets.

This receptor was identified in a man in his late teens or twenties with type 1 diabetes. Sequences were obtained from naive CD4+ T cells from blood. The rearrangement links TRBV15 to TRBJ2-3; TRBD1 matches 7 bases. DNA of the CDR3: TGTGCCACCAGCAGCGGACAGGTCACAGATACGCAGTATTTT. This gives the protein CATSSGQVTDTQYF.